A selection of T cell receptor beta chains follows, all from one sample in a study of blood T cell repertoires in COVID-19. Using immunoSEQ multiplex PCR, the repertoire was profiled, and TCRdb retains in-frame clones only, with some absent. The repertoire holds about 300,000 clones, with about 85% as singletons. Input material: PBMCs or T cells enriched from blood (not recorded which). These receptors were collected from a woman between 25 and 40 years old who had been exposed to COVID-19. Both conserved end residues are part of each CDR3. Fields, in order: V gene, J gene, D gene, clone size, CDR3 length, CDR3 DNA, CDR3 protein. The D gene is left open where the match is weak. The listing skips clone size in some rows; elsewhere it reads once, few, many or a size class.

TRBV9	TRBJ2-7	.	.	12	TGTGCCAGCAGCTCGACAGGTAACGAGCAGTACTTC	CASSSTGNEQYF
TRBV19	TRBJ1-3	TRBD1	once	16	TGTGCCAGTAGTTCAAGGGACAGCTACTCTGGAAACACCATATATTTT	CASSSRDSYSGNTIYF
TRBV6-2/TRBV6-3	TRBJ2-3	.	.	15	TGTGCCAGCAGTTACGCGGATTCTAGCACAGATACGCAGTATTTT	CASSYADSSTDTQYF
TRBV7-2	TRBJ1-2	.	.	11	TGTGCCAGCATGGTCCGGGGTGGCTACACCTTC	CASMVRGGYTF
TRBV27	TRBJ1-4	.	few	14	TGTGCCAGCAGTTCCGGCCCCGGCGGGCGAAAACTGTTTTTT	CASSSGPGGRKLFF
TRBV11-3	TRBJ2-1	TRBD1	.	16	TGTGCCAGCAGCATCCGGGACAGCCCAACCCACAATGAGCAGTTCTTC	CASSIRDSPTHNEQFF
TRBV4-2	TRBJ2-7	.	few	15	TGTGCCAGCAGCCAAGAAGCGGATAGCTCCTACGAGCAGTACTTC	CASSQEADSSYEQYF
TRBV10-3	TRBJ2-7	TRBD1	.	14	TGTGCCATCAGTGGTGGGACAGGGGGCTACGAGCAGTACTTC	CAISGGTGGYEQYF
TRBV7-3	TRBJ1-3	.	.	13	TGTGCCAGCAGTGAGGCGACTGGAAACACCATATATTTT	CASSEATGNTIYF
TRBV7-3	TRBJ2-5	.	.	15	TGTGCCAGCAGCCTGACAGGAAGGACGCTAGAGACCCAGTACTTC	CASSLTGRTLETQYF
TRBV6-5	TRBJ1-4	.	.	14	TGTGCCAGCAGTTACGGGACTGGCGATGAAAAACTGTTTTTT	CASSYGTGDEKLFF
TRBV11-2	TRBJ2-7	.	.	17	TGTGCCAGCAGCTTATCCAGGGGGGAAAGTTTTGCCTACGAGCAGTACTTC	CASSLSRGESFAYEQYF
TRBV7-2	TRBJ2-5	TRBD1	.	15	TGTGCCAGCAGCGCTAGAGGGGGCTGGTTGGAGACCCAGTACTTC	CASSARGGWLETQYF
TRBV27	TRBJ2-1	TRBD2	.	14	TGTGCCAGCAGAAGACTAGCGGGAGACAATGAGCAGTTCTTC	CASRRLAGDNEQFF
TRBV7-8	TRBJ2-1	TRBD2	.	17	TGTGCCAGCAGCTTATCGACTAGCGGAATAATCCTAAATGAGCAGTTCTTC	CASSLSTSGIILNEQFF
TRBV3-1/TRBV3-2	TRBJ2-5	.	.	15	TGTGCCAGCAGCCAAGTCCTGGACTTCCAAGAGACCCAGTACTTC	CASSQVLDFQETQYF
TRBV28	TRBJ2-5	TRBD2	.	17	TGTGCCAGCAGTTTTCTAGGACTAGCGGGGTACCAAGAGACCCAGTACTTC	CASSFLGLAGYQETQYF
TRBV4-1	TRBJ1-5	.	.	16	TGCGCCAGCAGCCAAGCCCCGGGGGGGGTGAGTCAGCCCCAGCATTTT	CASSQAPGGVSQPQHF
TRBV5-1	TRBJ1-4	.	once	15	TGCGCCAGCAGCCTATCAGGGGCTACAAATGAAAAACTGTTTTTT	CASSLSGATNEKLFF
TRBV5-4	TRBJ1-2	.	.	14	TGTGCCAGCAGCTTGGGGGCCGAGCACTATGGCTACACCTTC	CASSLGAEHYGYTF
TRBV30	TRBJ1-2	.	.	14	TGTGCCTGGAGTGTACTGGGTCAGGGGTATGGCTACACCTTC	CAWSVLGQGYGYTF
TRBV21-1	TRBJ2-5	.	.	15	TGTGCCAGCAGCAAAGGTCACAGGGGGCAAGAGACCCAGTACTTC	CASSKGHRGQETQYF
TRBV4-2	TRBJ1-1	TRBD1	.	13	TGTGCCAGCAGCCAAGATACGGAGGGGGCGGCTTTCTTT	CASSQDTEGAAFF
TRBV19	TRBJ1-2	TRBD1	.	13	TGTGCCAGTAGTATAACGGACAGGCATGGCTACACCTTC	CASSITDRHGYTF
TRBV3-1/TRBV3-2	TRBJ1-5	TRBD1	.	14	TGTGCCAGCAGCCAGACAGGGGGCAATCAGCTCCAGCATTTT	CASSQTGGNQLQHF
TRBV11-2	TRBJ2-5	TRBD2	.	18	TGTGCCAGCAGCCAATTCACTAGCGGGGGATATAACGGAAGGGCCCAGTACTTC	CASSQFTSGGYNGRAQYF
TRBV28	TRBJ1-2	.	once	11	TGTGCCAGCGAAAGCGGGTATGGCTACACCTTC	CASESGYGYTF
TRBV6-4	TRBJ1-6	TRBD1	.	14	TGTGCCAGCAGTGACGGGACAGGGAAATCACCCCTCCACTTT	CASSDGTGKSPLHF
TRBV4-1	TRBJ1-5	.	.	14	TGCGCCAGCAGCCAAGGGGGGGGCCATCAGCCCCAGCATTTT	CASSQGGGHQPQHF
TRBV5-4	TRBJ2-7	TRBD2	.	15	TGTGCCAGCAGCTTTGTAGCGGGGGGCTCCTACGAGCAGTACTTC	CASSFVAGGSYEQYF